The sequence of this T cell receptor (beta chain) was determined in a study of T cell changes during pregnancy in multiple sclerosis. The V gene lost 1 base and the J gene lost 8 bases, with 20 bases spanning the gap. The CDR3 length is 17 residues. Germline CDR1 is LGHNA and CDR2 is YNFKEQ. Only in-frame clones appear in the TCRdb table, and some are missing; sequencing was by immunoSEQ multiplex PCR. The sample holds under 85,000 clones; about 91% are singletons and the top ten take under 0.35%. This clonotype was sampled from a female donor in good health, enrolled as a control in a pregnancy study. The sample consisted of CD4+ T cells from peripheral blood mononuclear cells, taken in the third trimester of pregnancy. The chain joins TRBV4-2 to TRBJ1-4; possible D gene TRBD1, 6 bases. For the CDR3, the DNA is TGTGCCAGCAGCCAAGCTCTAGGGGGTCCCCTCGAAGAAAAACTGTTTTTT. Amino acids: CASSQALGGPLEEKLFF.